The 20 T cell receptor beta chains reported below all come from one sample, sequenced in a study of glioma-infiltrating T cells (dated by TCRdb to about 2016). Instrument used: Illumina MiSeq. The iRepertoire nested amplicon-rescue multiplex PCR (arm-PCR) platform was used to amplify TCR alpha and beta CDR3 regions from RNA. TCRdb itself trimmed the public reads at Q25 with fastp, ran MiXCR and retained productive beta chains. Entries are consolidated by CDR3 protein sequence, retaining the most common genes and DNA. The sample table records some 110,000 distinct CDR3 sequences; roughly 20% of these occur just once. Around 15% of the sample is in the top ten clones. The specimen sequenced was glioma tissue, nonneoplastic brain tissue, or PBMCs (not recorded which). Source of these receptors: a human donor with low-grade glioma or glioblastoma, undergoing nonglioma brain surgery, or in good health (not recorded which).

This clonotype was detected ten times or more. The chain employs TRBV27 and TRBJ2-1, with a weak D call TRBD2 (6 bases). This CDR3 has 17 amino acids. Per germline, CDR1 MNHEY and CDR2 SMNVEV (reference sequence). V was pared by 6 bases and J by 0 bases, with 18 bases between. In DNA, the CDR3 is TGTGCCAGCAGAACCCGTACCGGACTAAGCTCCTACAATGAGCAGTTCTTC. Encoded protein: CASRTRTGLSSYNEQFF.

This clonotype was seen many times. The chain carries TRBV6-6 and TRBJ2-5; TRBD2 matches at 8 bases. The germline V gene has CDR1 MNHNY and CDR2 SVGAGI (reference sequence). V lost 2 bases to trimming and J lost 3 bases; unmatched junction nucleotides: 5. The CDR3 length is 15 residues. CDR3 coding DNA: TGTGCCAGCAGTTACGACAGCGGGAGAAAAGAGACCCAGTACTTC. The encoded protein is CASSYDSGRKETQYF.

This clonotype was seen at least ten times. The gene calls are TRBV20-1 and TRBJ1-2; no definite D call. The CDR3 sequence is 10 residues long. The germline V gene encodes CDR1 DFQATT and CDR2 SNEGSKA (reference sequence). Trimming cost V 6 bases and J 3 bases, with 5 bases left between them. CDR3 protein: CSAEDYGYTF. The CDR3, as DNA: TGCAGTGCCGAGGACTATGGCTACACCTTC.

Notes on this clonotype: Just one base apart from a much larger clone, this may be a read error. The V gene is TRBV7-3, the J gene TRBJ1-1, with a possible D match to TRBD1 (6 bases). V lost 7 bases, J lost 4 bases, and 13 bases lay in between. The CDR3 is 13 amino acids. Germline V gene data show CDR1 as SGHTA and CDR2 as FQGTGA. The CDR3 sequence: CASNFDRSTEAFF. The CDR3 DNA is TGTGCCAGCAACTTTGACAGGTCCACTGAAGCTTTCTTT.

The sample holds many counts of this clonotype. The chain joins TRBV4-3 to TRBJ2-7; D is possibly TRBD1 (7 bases). The CDR3 consists of 14 residues. Germline V CDR1 and CDR2: LGHNA, YSLEER. The V gene lost 1 base and the J gene lost 2 bases, with 9 bases spanning the gap. CDR3 protein: CASSQARGAYEQYF. CDR3 DNA sequence: TGCGCCAGCAGCCAAGCCAGGGGGGCCTACGAGCAGTACTTC.

This clonotype was picked up a small number of times. This rearrangement joins TRBV7-2 to TRBJ2-3, with 10 positions matching TRBD2. The germline V gene encodes CDR1 SGHTA and CDR2 FQGNSA. CDR3 length equals 16 residues. Germline trimming cut 6 bases from V and 2 bases from J; bases unmatched to any gene: 8. CDR3 sequence (DNA): TGTGCCAGCAGTTTCGCCGGGACTAGCGTCACAGATACGCAGTATTTT. It codes for CASSFAGTSVTDTQYF.

This clonotype was seen ten or more times. The rearrangement uses TRBV19 and TRBJ2-5; 10 positions match TRBD2. Germline V gene data show CDR1 as LNHDA and CDR2 as SQIVND (reference sequence). The V gene end was trimmed by 9 bases and the J gene end by 1 base; junction bases not matched to a gene: 8. The CDR3 consists of 15 residues. The CDR3 is CASRETSGAQETQYF. The CDR3 region has the DNA TGTGCCAGCAGGGAAACTAGCGGGGCCCAAGAGACCCAGTACTTC.

As regards this clonotype: Lacking the conserved final phenylalanine or tryptophan, this CDR3 likely reflects a read error. The chain couples TRBV5-4 to TRBJ1-5; D not certain. CDR1 and CDR2 (germline): SGHNT, YYREEE (reference sequence). V gave up 0 bases and J gave up 0 bases, with 7 bases separating them. This CDR3 spans 15 amino acids. CDR3 coding DNA: TGTGCCAGCAGCTTGGGACCGAATAGCAATCAGCCCCAGCATTAT. The encoded protein is CASSLGPNSNQPQHY.

A word on this clonotype: This clone may be a read error of a much larger clone one base away. This sequence joins TRBV4-2 and TRBJ2-1, with 9 bases lining up with TRBD1. The J segment lost 12 bases and the V segment lost 4 bases, leaving 7 bases of the junction unmatched. The CDR3 is 13 residues long. Germline V gene sequence: CDR1 LGHNA, CDR2 YNFKEQ. In DNA form, the CDR3 reads TGTGCCAGCAGCCGGACAGGGGATCGGGGGCAGTTCTTC. Protein: CASSRTGDRGQFF.

V usage is TRBV28 and J usage is TRBJ2-7, with TRBD2 matching 9 bases. This CDR3 region has 16 residues. From germline, CDR1 is MDHEN and CDR2 SYDVKM. V trimming: 5 bases; J trimming: 7 bases; junction bases outside the gene matches: 15. This CDR3 is CASSPPAGGVVMEQYF. The CDR3, as DNA: TGTGCCAGCAGTCCCCCAGCGGGAGGAGTTGTAATGGAGCAGTACTTC.

This clonotype was seen ten or more times. This chain links TRBV7-3 with TRBJ1-1, with 8 bases matching TRBD1. Germline values: CDR1 SGHTA, CDR2 FQGTGA. The CDR3 extends over 15 amino acids. V was clipped by 6 bases and J by 3 bases; unmatched bases: 9. The CDR3 DNA reads TGTGCCAGCAGTTGGACGGACAGGGCTGACACTGAAGCTTTCTTT. Protein sequence: CASSWTDRADTEAFF.

The rearrangement uses TRBV5-7 and TRBJ1-5, with D unclear. TRBV5-7 is placed among ORFs of uncertain function. The CDR3 is 18 amino acids. V was trimmed by 1 base and J by 1 base, leaving 18 bases between them. Here the CDR3 reads CASSLSGFVGRSNQPQHF. CDR3 sequence (DNA): TGTGCCAGCAGCTTGAGCGGGTTCGTTGGTAGAAGCAATCAGCCCCAGCATTTT.

In its sample, this clonotype was seen many times. V usage is TRBV24-1 and J usage is TRBJ2-3; unclear D gene. The V gene's germline CDR1 is KGHDR and CDR2 SFDVKD. The CDR3 has 11 residues. V was trimmed by 5 bases and J by 5 bases, leaving 4 bases between them. For the CDR3, the DNA is TGTGCCACCAGTGCAGGAGATACGCAGTATTTT. It specifies CATSAGDTQYF.

The table lists this clonotype with many counts. The chain employs TRBV20-1 and TRBJ1-2, with a tentative D call TRBD1 (5 bases). Germline lookup yields CDR1 DFQATT and CDR2 SNEGSKA (reference sequence). Trimming removed 4 bases from V and 2 bases from J, with 11 bases in between. The CDR3 spans 13 residues. CDR3 loop: CSATRGGNYGYTF. The CDR3 DNA sequence: TGCAGTGCTACCCGCGGGGGGAACTATGGCTACACCTTC.

The chain carries TRBV29-1 and TRBJ1-1; 7 bases are shared with TRBD1. V lost 7 bases, J lost 4 bases, and 12 bases stayed unmatched. The germline V gene has CDR1 SQVTM and CDR2 ANQGSEA. The CDR3 is made up of 14 amino acids. Here the CDR3 reads CSAPGGTATTEAFF. In nucleotides, the CDR3 is TGCAGCGCCCCGGGTGGGACAGCAACCACTGAAGCTTTCTTT.

The chain uses TRBV6-5 and TRBJ2-7; tentative D call: TRBD1 (6 bases). V was trimmed by 6 bases and J by 7 bases, leaving 22 bases between them. In germline, CDR1 is MNHEY, CDR2 SVGAGI. The CDR3 has 15 residues. This CDR3 is CASRLDRRRLREQYF. Written as DNA, the CDR3 is TGTGCCAGCAGGTTAGACAGGAGGCGACTGAGAGAGCAGTACTTC.

This clonotype was detected ten times or more. The gene calls are TRBV19 and TRBJ1-2; D not resolved. V lost 3 bases to trimming and J lost 2 bases, with 10 bases between them. CDR3 length: 14 residues. Germline V gives CDR1 LNHDA, CDR2 SQIVND (reference sequence). CDR3 residues: CASSILGGNYGYTF. As DNA, the CDR3 is TGTGCCAGTAGTATTCTGGGAGGCAACTATGGCTACACCTTC.

This clonotype was counted only a few times. The V gene is TRBV12-3 or TRBV12-4, the J gene TRBJ1-1, with TRBD1 matching over 9 bases. V trimming: 8 bases; J trimming: 5 bases; junction bases outside the gene matches: 3. This CDR3 comprises 12 residues. The chain's CDR3 is CASHRGRTEAFF. CDR3 bases: TGTGCCAGCCACAGGGGGCGAACTGAAGCTTTCTTT.

This chain links TRBV5-1 with TRBJ1-2; 9 nucleotides line up with TRBD1. This CDR3 has 17 amino acids. Per the germline V gene, CDR1 is SGHRS and CDR2 is YFSETQ. V lost 3 bases to trimming and J lost 6 bases; unmatched junction nucleotides: 15. The CDR3 sequence: CASSSGQGYSRNHGYTF. The CDR3 DNA is TGCGCCAGCAGCTCCGGACAGGGGTATAGTCGAAACCATGGCTACACCTTC.

This chain connects TRBV9 to TRBJ1-5, with TRBD1 matching over 8 bases. The CDR3 is 15 residues long. Germline CDR1 SGDLS, CDR2 YYNGEE. V shed 3 bases and J 0 bases; nucleotides not matched to a gene: 2. For the CDR3, the DNA is TGTGCCAGCAGCGCGACAGGGGCTAGCAATCAGCCCCAGCATTTT. Its protein is CASSATGASNQPQHF.